This T cell receptor beta chain stems from a study of shared clonotypes between healthy human individuals. Germline V gene sequence: CDR1 SGHRS, CDR2 YFSETQ. V shed 8 bases and J 3 bases; nucleotides not matched to a gene: 13. The CDR3 contains 16 residues. About this clone itself: Its specificity is unknown.

Produced via immunoSEQ multiplex PCR; TCRdb's table is partial and in-frame only. The sample yields just under 350,000 clones, about 73% seen once. Overall study findings and caveats: Non-shared clonotypes had lower generation probabilities than clonotypes shared by all four sorted-subset donors.

The sequenced material came from memory CD4+ T cells sorted from blood. Subset specified: CD45RA-negative fraction. The source of this sequence is a man aged 25-40 years in good health. The V and J genes are TRBV5-1 and TRBJ1-1, with 10 bases lining up with TRBD1. CDR3 protein: CASKPGQGRKDTEAFF. For the CDR3, the DNA is TGCGCCAGTAAACCGGGACAGGGGCGGAAGGACACTGAAGCTTTCTTT.